Given below is one T cell receptor beta chain in context. CDR1 SGHAT and CDR2 FQNNGV come from the germline V gene. This CDR3 has 15 amino acids. Between the trimmed V and J ends, which lost 4 bases and 0 bases, there was a span of 13 bases. Only in-frame clones appear in the TCRdb table, and some are missing; sequencing was by immunoSEQ multiplex PCR. This sample yields roughly 150,000 clones, of which roughly 93% are seen a single time; roughly 4.5% belongs to the top ten. The sample originates from a study of blood T cell repertoires in COVID-19. On the study more broadly: COVID-19 samples from acute and convalescent phases originated in the United States, Italy and Spain.

The Seattle patients, enrolled during active infection, were followed longitudinally. The clonotype was recovered from a man younger than 35 with COVID-19, enrolled during active disease. This sequence joins TRBV11-2 and TRBJ2-7, with D possibly TRBD1 on 6 matching bases. Sequenced: peripheral blood. The CDR3 protein is CASSSDSFHSYEQYF. CDR3 sequence (DNA): TGTGCCAGCAGCTCGGACAGCTTTCACTCCTACGAGCAGTACTTC.